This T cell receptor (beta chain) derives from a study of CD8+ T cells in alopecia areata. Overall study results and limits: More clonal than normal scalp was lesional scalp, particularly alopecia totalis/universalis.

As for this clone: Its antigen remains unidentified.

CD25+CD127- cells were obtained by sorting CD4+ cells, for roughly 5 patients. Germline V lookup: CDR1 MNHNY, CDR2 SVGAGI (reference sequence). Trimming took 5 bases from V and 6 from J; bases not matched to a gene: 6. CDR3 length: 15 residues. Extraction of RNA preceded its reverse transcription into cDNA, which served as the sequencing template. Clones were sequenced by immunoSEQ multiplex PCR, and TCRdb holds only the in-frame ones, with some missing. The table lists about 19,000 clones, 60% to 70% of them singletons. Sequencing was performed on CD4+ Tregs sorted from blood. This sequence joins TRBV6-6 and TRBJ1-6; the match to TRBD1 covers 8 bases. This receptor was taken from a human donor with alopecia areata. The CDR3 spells CASSQGAVGNSPLHF. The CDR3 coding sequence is TGTGCCAGCAGTCAGGGGGCGGTGGGTAATTCACCCCTCCACTTT.